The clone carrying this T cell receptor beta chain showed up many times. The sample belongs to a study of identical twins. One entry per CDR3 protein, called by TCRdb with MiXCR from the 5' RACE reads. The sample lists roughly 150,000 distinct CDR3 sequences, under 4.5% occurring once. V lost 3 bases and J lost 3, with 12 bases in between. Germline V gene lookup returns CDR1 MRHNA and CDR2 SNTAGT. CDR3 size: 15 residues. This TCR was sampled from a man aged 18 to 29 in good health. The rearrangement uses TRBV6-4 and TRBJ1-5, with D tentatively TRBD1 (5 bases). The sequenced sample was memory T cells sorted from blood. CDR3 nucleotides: TGTGCCAGCAGTGAATCAGGGTCCTTCAATCAGCCCCAGCATTTT. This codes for CASSESGSFNQPQHF.